The T cell receptor (beta chain) under discussion was sequenced for a study of OX40 agonist ivuxolimab in advanced cancers. About the research overall: An agonistic anti-OX40 (CD134) antibody, ivuxolimab, was used to treat the patients. Earlier anti-PD-1, anti-PD-L1 or anti-CTLA-4 therapy was permitted; under 50% had received some.

The CDR3 covers 15 residues. Germline CDR1 is GTSNPN and CDR2 is SVGIG (reference sequence). Trimming stripped 0 bases from V and 2 bases from J, with 13 bases between. Sequencing used immunoSEQ multiplex PCR; TCRdb keeps in-frame clones, though not all of them. The sample gives roughly 68,000 clones, roughly 84% of which show up once; under 1.5% is in the top ten. Sample: CD4+ or CD8+ T cells sorted from blood, taken in a trial of the OX40 agonist ivuxolimab. The genes are TRBV30 and TRBJ1-2; TRBD1 is a possible D gene (6 bases). The receptor comes from an adult with an advanced solid tumor such as melanoma, head and neck, liver or kidney cancer. CDR3 residues: CAWSVRGGSNYGYTF. CDR3 DNA sequence: TGTGCCTGGAGTGTTAGGGGGGGATCCAACTATGGCTACACCTTC.